Sequencing of this T cell receptor (beta chain) was carried out in a study of radiotherapy plus CTLA-4 blockade in lung cancer. Study-wide results and limits: There was expansion of tumor-derived TCR clones in blood after radiotherapy plus ipilimumab. Together with interferon-beta, which increased in serum after radiation, early dynamic changes in blood T cell clones were reportedly the best predictors of response.

For this clone: Antigen specificity is unknown.

Assay used: immunoSEQ multiplex PCR; TCRdb lists only in-frame clones, some missing. The table includes some 90,000 clones, less than 90% detected once. Alongside CTLA-4 blockade with ipilimumab, patients with chemo-refractory metastatic non-small-cell lung cancer received focal radiation. Germline V lookup: CDR1 SGDLS, CDR2 YYNGEE. The CDR3 is 13 residues long. V was clipped by 0 bases and J by 0 bases, with 4 bases between them. This clonotype was obtained from a human donor with non-small cell lung cancer who had stable disease on radiotherapy plus ipilimumab. V is TRBV9 and J is TRBJ2-7, with no clear D. The sample was peripheral blood, taken from a patient treated with radiotherapy plus ipilimumab. Written as DNA, the CDR3 is TGTGCCAGCAGCGTAGTCCCCTCCTACGAGCAGTACTTC. Translation: CASSVVPSYEQYF.